This T cell receptor (beta chain) was captured by sequencing in a study of T cell changes during pregnancy in multiple sclerosis. The CDR3 loop spans 13 amino acids. Germline-derived CDR1 and CDR2 are LGHNA and YNFKEQ. V lost 1 base to trimming and J lost 7 bases, with 11 bases between them. The data were produced by immunoSEQ multiplex PCR, yet TCRdb's version contains in-frame clones alone and is incomplete. The sample lists almost 35,000 clones; over 75% were seen once. The chain couples TRBV4-2 to TRBJ2-7; D remains ambiguous. The specimen comprised CD8+ T cells from peripheral blood mononuclear cells, sampled in the first trimester of pregnancy. This receptor was identified in a female donor with multiple sclerosis, enrolled in a pregnancy study. CDR3 residues: CASSQGAQTEQYF. The CDR3 DNA follows: TGTGCCAGCAGCCAAGGGGCTCAAACGGAGCAGTACTTC.